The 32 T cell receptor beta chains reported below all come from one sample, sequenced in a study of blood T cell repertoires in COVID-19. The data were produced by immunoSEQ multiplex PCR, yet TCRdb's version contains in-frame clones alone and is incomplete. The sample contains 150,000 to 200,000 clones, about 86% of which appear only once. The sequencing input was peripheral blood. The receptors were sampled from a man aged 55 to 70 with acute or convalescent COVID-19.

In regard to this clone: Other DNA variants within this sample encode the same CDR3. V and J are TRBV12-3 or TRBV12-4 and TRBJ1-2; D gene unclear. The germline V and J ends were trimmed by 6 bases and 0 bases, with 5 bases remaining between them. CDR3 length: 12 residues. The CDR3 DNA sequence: TGTGCCAGCAGCCCGGCTAACTATGGCTACACCTTC. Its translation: CASSPANYGYTF.

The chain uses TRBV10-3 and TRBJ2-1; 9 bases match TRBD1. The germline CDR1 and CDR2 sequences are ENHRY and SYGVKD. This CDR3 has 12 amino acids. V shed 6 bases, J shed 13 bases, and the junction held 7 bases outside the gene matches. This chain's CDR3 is CAISPDRGTQFF. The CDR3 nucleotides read TGTGCCATCAGCCCAGACAGGGGGACTCAGTTCTTC.

The CDR3 loop is CATSRDREGGQYF. The CDR3 nucleotides read TGTGCCACCAGCAGAGATCGCGAGGGCGGGCAGTATTTT. The rearrangement joins TRBV15 to TRBJ2-3; perhaps TRBD2 as D (5 bases). This CDR3 is built from 13 residues. V was shortened by 0 bases and J by 11 bases, with 12 bases between the two germline ends. Germline V CDR1 and CDR2: LNHNV, YYDKDF (reference sequence).

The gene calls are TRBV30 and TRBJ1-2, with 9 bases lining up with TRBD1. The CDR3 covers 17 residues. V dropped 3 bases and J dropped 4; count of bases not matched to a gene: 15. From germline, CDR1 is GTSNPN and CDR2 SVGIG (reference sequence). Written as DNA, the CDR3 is TGTGCCTGGAGGTGGGGTCAAGGGACAGGGCGAACCTATGGCTACACCTTC. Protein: CAWRWGQGTGRTYGYTF.

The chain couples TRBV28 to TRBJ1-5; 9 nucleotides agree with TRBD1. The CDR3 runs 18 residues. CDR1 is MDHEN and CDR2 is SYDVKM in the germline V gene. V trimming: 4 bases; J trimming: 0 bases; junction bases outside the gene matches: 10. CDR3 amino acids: CASSSLGTGINSNQPQHF. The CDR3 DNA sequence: TGTGCCAGCAGTTCACTTGGGACAGGGATTAATAGCAATCAGCCCCAGCATTTT.

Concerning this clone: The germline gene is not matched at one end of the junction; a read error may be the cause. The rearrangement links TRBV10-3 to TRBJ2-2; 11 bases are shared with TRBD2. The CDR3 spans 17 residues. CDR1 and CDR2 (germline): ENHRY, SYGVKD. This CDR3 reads CAIRESIAGGGTGELFF. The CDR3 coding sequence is TGTGCCATCAGGGAGTCCATAGCGGGAGGGGGAACCGGGGAGCTGTTTTTT.

CDR3 sequence (DNA): TGCGCCAGCAGCCCGACAGGACAGGGTTTCATTGGGCAGTACTTC. Translation gives CASSPTGQGFIGQYF. The rearrangement joins TRBV10-1 to TRBJ2-7; 8 nucleotides agree with TRBD1. The trim removed 6 bases at V and 9 bases at J, leaving 16 bases unmatched. The germline gives CDR1 WNHNN, CDR2 SYGVQD (reference sequence). The CDR3 is 15 residues long.

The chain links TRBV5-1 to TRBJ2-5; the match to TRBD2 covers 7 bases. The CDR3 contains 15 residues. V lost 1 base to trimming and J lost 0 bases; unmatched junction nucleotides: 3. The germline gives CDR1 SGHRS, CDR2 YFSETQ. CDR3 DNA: TGCGCCAGCAGCTTGCCGAGCGGGGACCAAGAGACCCAGTACTTC. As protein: CASSLPSGDQETQYF.

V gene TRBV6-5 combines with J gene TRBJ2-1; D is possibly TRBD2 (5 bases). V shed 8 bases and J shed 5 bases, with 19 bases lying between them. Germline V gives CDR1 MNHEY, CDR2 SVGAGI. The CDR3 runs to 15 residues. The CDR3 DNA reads TGTGCCAGCGGCTCAGAGCGGTTAACAAACAATGAGCAGTTCTTC. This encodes CASGSERLTNNEQFF.

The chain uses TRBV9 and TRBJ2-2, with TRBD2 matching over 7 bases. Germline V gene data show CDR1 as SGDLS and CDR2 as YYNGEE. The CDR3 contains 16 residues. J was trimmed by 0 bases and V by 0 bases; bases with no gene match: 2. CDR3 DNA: TGTGCCAGCAGCGTAGCTGCGGGAGCGAACACCGGGGAGCTGTTTTTT. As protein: CASSVAAGANTGELFF.

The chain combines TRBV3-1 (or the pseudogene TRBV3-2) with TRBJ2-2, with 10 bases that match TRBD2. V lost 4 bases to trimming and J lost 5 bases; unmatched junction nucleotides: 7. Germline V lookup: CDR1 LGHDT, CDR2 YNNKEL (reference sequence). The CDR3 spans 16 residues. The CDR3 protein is CASSRFLAGETGELFF. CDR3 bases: TGTGCCAGCAGCCGCTTCCTAGCGGGAGAAACCGGGGAGCTGTTTTTT.

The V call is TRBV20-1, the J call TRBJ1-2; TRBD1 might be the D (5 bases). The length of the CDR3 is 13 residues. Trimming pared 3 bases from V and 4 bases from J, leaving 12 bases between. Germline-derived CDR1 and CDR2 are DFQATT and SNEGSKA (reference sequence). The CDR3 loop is CSASEGLLYGYTF. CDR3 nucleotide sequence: TGCAGTGCTAGTGAGGGACTTCTCTATGGCTACACCTTC.

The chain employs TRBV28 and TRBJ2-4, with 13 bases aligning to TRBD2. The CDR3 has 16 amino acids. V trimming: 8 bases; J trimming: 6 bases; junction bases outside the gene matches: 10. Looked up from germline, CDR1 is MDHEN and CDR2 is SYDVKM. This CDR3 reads CASRSGLAGVRNIQYF. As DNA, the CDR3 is TGTGCCAGCCGCTCCGGACTAGCGGGAGTTAGAAACATTCAGTACTTC.

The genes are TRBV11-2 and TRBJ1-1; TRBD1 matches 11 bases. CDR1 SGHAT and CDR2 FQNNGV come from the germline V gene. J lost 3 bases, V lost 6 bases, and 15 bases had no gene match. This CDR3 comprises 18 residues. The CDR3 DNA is TGTGCCAGCAGTTATAATACCGGGACAGGGGGGAGGTACACTGAAGCTTTCTTT. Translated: CASSYNTGTGGRYTEAFF.

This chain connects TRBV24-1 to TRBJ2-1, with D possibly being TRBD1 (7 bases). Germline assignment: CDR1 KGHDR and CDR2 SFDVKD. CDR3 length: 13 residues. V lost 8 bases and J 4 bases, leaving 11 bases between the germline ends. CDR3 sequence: CATMAGQYNEQFF. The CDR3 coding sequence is TGTGCCACCATGGCGGGACAGTACAATGAGCAGTTCTTC.

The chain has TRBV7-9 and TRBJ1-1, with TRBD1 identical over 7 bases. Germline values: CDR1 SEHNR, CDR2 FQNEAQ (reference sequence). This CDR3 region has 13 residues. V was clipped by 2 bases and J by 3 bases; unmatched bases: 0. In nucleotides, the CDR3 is TGTGCCAGCAGCTTAACAGGGGACACTGAAGCTTTCTTT. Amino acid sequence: CASSLTGDTEAFF. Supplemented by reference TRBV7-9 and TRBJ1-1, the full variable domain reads DTGVSQNPRHKITKRGQNVTFRCDPISEHNRLYWYRQTLGQGPEFLTYFQNEAQLEKSRLLSDRFSAERPKGSFSTLEIQRTEQGDSAMYLCASSLTGDTEAFFGQGTRLTVV.

The CDR3 spells CASSRLGVRTDTQYF. In DNA, the CDR3 is TGCGCCAGCAGTCGGCTCGGGGTGAGGACAGATACGCAGTATTTT. This sequence joins TRBV5-1 and TRBJ2-3; a weak D match, TRBD2 (5 bases). CDR3 size: 15 residues. V lost 5 bases and J 3 bases, leaving 16 bases between the germline ends. Germline V gene lookup returns CDR1 SGHRS and CDR2 YFSETQ.

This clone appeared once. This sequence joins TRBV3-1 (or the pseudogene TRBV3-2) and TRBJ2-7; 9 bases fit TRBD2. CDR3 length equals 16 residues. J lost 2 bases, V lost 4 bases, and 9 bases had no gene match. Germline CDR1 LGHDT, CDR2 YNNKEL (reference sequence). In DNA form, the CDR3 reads TGTGCCAGCAGCCCACACTTGATAGCGGGAGCCTACGAGCAGTACTTC. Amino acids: CASSPHLIAGAYEQYF.

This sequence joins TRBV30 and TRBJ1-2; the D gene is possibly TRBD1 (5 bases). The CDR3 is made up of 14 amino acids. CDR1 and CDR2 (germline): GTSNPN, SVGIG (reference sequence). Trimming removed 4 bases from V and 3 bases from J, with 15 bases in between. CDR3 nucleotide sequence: TGTGCCTGGACCCCTGGGGGGGGATACTATGGCTACACCTTC. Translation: CAWTPGGGYYGYTF.

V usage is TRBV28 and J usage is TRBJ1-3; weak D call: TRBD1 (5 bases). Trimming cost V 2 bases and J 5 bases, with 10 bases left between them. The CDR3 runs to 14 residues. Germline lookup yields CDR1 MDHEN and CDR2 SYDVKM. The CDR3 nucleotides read TGTGCCAGCAGTTTAGGGCAGGGCAGAAACACCATATATTTT. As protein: CASSLGQGRNTIYF.

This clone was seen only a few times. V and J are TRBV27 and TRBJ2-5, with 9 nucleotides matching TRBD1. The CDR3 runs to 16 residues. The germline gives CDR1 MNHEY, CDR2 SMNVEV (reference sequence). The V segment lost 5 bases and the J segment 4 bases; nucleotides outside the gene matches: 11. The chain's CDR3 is CASSPWHRGRRETQYF. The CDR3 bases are TGTGCCAGCAGTCCCTGGCACAGGGGGCGCAGAGAGACCCAGTACTTC.

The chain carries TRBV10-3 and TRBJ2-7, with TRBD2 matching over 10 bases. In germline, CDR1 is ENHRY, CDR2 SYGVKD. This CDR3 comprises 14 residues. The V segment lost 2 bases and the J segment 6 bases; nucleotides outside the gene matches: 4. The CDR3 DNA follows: TGTGCCATCAGTGAGACTAGCGGGGATGGCGAGCAGTACTTC. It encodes CAISETSGDGEQYF.

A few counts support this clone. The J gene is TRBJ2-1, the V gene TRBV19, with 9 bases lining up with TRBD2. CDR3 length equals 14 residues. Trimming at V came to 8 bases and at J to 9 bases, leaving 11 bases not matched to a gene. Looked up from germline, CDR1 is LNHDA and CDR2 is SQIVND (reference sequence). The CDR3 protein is CASRDSGRKVEQFF. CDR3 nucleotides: TGTGCCAGTCGGGATAGCGGGAGAAAGGTTGAGCAGTTCTTC.

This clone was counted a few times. In DNA form, the CDR3 reads TGTGCCAGCTCACCCCGGACTAGCGGGGCGGCTGGAAATGAGCAGTTCTTC. As protein: CASSPRTSGAAGNEQFF. The chain joins TRBV18 to TRBJ2-1; 12 bases fit TRBD2. Per germline, CDR1 KGHSH and CDR2 LQKENI. V was clipped by 3 bases and J by 7 bases; unmatched bases: 10. This CDR3 is 17 amino acids long.

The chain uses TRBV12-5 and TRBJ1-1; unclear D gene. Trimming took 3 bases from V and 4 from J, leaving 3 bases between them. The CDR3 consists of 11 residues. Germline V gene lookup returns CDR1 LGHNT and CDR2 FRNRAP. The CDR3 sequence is CASGFGTEAFF. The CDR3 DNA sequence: TGTGCTAGTGGTTTCGGCACTGAAGCTTTCTTT.

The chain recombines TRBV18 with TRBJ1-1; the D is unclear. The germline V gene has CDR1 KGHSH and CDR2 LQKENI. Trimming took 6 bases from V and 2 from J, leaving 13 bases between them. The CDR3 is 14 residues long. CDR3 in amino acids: CASSAARGNTEAFF. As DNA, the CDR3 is TGTGCCAGCTCCGCAGCCCGGGGTAACACTGAAGCTTTCTTT.

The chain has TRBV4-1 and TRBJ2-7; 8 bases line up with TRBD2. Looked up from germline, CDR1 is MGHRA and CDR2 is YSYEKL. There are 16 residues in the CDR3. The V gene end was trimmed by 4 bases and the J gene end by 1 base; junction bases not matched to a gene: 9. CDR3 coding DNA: TGCGCCAGCAGCCTTAATGCGGGAGGTCTATCCTACGAGCAGTACTTC. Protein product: CASSLNAGGLSYEQYF.

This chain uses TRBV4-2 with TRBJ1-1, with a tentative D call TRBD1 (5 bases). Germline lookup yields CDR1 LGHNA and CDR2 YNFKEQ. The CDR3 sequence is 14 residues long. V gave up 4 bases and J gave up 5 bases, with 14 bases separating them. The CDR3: CASSLYPGGTEAFF. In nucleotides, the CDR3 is TGTGCCAGCAGCCTCTACCCCGGGGGGACTGAAGCTTTCTTT.

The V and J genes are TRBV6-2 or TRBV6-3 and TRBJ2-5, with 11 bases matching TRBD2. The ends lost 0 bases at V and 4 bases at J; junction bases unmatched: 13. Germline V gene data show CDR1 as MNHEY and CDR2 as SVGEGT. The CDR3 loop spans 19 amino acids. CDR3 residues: CASSYSAPLAGGGPETQYF. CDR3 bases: TGTGCCAGCAGTTACTCGGCCCCCTTAGCGGGAGGGGGGCCAGAGACCCAGTACTTC.

CDR3 DNA: TGTGCCAGCAGCCCCCAGCAGGGAGGAGGCACTGAAGCTTTCTTT. This sequence encodes CASSPQQGGGTEAFF. The V gene is TRBV6-5, the J gene TRBJ1-1; maybe TRBD1 (5 bases). Trimming cost V 6 bases and J 4 bases, with 18 bases left between them. The V gene's germline CDR1 is MNHEY and CDR2 SVGAGI. The CDR3 has 15 residues.

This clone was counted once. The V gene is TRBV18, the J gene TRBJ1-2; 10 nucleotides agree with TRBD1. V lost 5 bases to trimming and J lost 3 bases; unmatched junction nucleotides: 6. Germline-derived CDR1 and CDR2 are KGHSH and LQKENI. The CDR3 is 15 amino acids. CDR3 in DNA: TGTGCCAGCTCAGAACCCGGGACAGGGGACTATGGCTACACCTTC. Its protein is CASSEPGTGDYGYTF.

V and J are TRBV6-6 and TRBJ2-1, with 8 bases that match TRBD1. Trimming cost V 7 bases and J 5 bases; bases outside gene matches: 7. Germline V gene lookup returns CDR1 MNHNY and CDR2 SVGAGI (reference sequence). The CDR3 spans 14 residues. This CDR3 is CASITQGADNEQFF. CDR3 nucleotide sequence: TGTGCCAGCATAACCCAGGGGGCGGACAATGAGCAGTTCTTC.